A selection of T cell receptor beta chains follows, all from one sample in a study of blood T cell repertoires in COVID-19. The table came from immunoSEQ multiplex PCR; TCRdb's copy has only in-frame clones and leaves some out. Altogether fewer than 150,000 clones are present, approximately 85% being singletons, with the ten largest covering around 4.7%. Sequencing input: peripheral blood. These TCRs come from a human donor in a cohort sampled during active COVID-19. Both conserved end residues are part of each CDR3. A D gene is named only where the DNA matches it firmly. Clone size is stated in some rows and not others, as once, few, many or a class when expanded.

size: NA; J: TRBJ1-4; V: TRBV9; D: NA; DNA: TGTGCCAGCAGCGTAGACCCTAACCCAACTAATGAAAAACTGTTTTTT; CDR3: CASSVDPNPTNEKLFF
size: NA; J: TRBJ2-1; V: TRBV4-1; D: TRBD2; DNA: TGCGCCAGCAGCCAAGTTGGTTTAACGGGGGGGCTGGTTGAGCAGTTCTTC; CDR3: CASSQVGLTGGLVEQFF
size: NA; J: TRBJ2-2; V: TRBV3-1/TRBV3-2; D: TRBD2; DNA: TGTGCCAGCAGCCCCCGGGGACTACCCAACACCGGGGAGCTGTTTTTT; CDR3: CASSPRGLPNTGELFF
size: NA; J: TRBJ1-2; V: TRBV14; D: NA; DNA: TGTGCCAGCAGCCAAGCCCCCTTCGGCGGCTATGGCTACACCTTC; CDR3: CASSQAPFGGYGYTF
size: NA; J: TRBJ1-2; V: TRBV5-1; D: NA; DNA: TGCGCCAGCAGCTTAAACTCAGGGGATGGCTACACCTTC; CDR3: CASSLNSGDGYTF
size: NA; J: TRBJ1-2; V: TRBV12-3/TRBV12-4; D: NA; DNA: TGTGCCAGCAGTTTTTCGGGGTACGGAGGCTACACCTTC; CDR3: CASSFSGYGGYTF
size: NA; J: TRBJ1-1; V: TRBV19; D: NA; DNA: TGTGCCAGTAGTCTCCCGGGACATATCACTGAAGCTTTCTTT; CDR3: CASSLPGHITEAFF
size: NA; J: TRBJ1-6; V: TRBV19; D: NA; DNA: TGTGCCAGTAAAGACAGGAAGGGTACCTATAATTCACCCCTCCACTTT; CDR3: CASKDRKGTYNSPLHF
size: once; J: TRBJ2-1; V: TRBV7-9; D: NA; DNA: TGTGCCAGCAGCCCACTCGGGGAGCAGTTCTTC; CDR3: CASSPLGEQFF
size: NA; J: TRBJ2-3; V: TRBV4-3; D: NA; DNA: TGCGCCAGCAGCCAAAGTCCAAGCGGCTTAGATACGCAGTATTTT; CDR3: CASSQSPSGLDTQYF
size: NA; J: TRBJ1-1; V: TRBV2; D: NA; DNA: TGTGCCAGAACTACTCGGAACACTGAAGCTTTCTTT; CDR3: CARTTRNTEAFF
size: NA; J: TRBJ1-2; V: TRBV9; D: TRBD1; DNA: TGTGCCAGCAGCGCTCGGACAGGGGTTCGAGGCTACACCTTC; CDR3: CASSARTGVRGYTF
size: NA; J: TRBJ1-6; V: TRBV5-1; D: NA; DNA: TGCGCCAGCAGGTCAGGGATGGTTTCACCCCTCCACTTT; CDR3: CASRSGMVSPLHF
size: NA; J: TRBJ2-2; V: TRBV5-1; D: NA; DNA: TGCGCCAGCAGCCCAGGGGGGTCCGGGGAGCTGTTTTTT; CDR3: CASSPGGSGELFF
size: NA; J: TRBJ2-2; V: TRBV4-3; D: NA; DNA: TGCGCCAGCAGCCAAGCTGTACAGGGCCCCGGGGAGCTGTTTTTT; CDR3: CASSQAVQGPGELFF
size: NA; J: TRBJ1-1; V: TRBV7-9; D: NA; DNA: TGTGCCAGCAGCTTGAGGAGAGGGATGAACACTGAAGCTTTCTTT; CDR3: CASSLRRGMNTEAFF
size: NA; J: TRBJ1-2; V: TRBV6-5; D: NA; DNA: TGTGCCAGCACCCTCTCCTGGGGCGCCGTCTATGGCTACACCTTC; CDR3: CASTLSWGAVYGYTF
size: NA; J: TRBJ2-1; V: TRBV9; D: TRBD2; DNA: TGTGCCAGCAGCGCCGGACTAGCAGGCAATGAGCAGTTCTTC; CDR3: CASSAGLAGNEQFF
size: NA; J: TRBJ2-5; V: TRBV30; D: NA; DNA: TGTGCCTGGGGGTCCTATGCGGCAGAAGAGACCCAGTACTTC; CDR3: CAWGSYAAEETQYF
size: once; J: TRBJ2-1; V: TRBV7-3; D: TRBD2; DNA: TGTGCCAGCAGCTCGGTAGCGGGGGGGCCCTACAATGAGCAGTTCTTC; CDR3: CASSSVAGGPYNEQFF
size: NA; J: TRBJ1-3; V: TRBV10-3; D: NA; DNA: TGTGCCATCACAGGGGAGCCTGGAAACACCATATATTTT; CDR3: CAITGEPGNTIYF
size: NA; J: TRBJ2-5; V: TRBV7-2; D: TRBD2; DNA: TGTGCCAGCAGCTATAGCGGGGGGGCCGTAGAGACCCAGTACTTC; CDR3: CASSYSGGAVETQYF
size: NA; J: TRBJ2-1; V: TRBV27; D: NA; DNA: TGTGCCAGCAGCCCACCCCCCAGCTACAATGAGCAGTTCTTC; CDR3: CASSPPPSYNEQFF
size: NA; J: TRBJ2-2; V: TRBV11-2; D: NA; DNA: TGTGCCAGCAGCTTAGAGCTTGCGGTTGTCGGGAGTGACACCGGGGAGCTGTTTTTT; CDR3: CASSLELAVVGSDTGELFF
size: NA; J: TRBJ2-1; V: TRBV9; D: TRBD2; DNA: TGTGCCAGCAGCGTCGAGACTAGCGGGAGGTTTGGTGAGCAGTTCTTC; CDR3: CASSVETSGRFGEQFF
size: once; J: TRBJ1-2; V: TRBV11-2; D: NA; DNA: TGTGCCAGCAGCTTAACCGCGGAGGGCTACACCTTC; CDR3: CASSLTAEGYTF
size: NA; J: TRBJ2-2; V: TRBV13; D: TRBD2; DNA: TGTGCCAGCAGCTTGCCTAGCGGGAGATACACCGGGGAGCTGTTTTTT; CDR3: CASSLPSGRYTGELFF
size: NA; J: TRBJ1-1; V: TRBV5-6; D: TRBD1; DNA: TGTGCCAGCAGCACCGCCGGGACAGGGGCTGAAGCTTTCTTT; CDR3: CASSTAGTGAEAFF
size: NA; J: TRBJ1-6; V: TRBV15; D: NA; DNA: TGTGCCACCAGCCCGCGCCAAGGGGCGGTGGGTTCCTATAATTCACCCCTCCACTTT; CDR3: CATSPRQGAVGSYNSPLHF
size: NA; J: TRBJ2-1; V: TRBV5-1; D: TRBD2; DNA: TGCGCCAGCAGCCCCGGACTAGCGGGTTCCTACAATGAGCAGTTCTTC; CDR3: CASSPGLAGSYNEQFF
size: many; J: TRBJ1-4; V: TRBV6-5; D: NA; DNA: TGTGCCAGCAGTTATTCGGGGGTCTATGAAAAACTGTTTTTT; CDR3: CASSYSGVYEKLFF
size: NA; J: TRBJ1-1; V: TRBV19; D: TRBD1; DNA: TGTGCCAGTAGTATTAACAGGGGGAACACTGAAGCTTTCTTT; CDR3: CASSINRGNTEAFF
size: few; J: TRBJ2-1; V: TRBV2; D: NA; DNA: TGTGCCAGTGACCGGGACTCCCAGATCCGCAATGAGCAGTTCTTC; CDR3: CASDRDSQIRNEQFF
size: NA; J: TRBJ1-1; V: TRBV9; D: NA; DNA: TGTGCCAGCAGCCAAGAGTTGAACACTGAAGCTTTCTTT; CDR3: CASSQELNTEAFF
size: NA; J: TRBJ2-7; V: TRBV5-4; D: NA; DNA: TGTGCCAGCAGCTTGGGTGGGCCCTACGAGCAGTACTTC; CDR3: CASSLGGPYEQYF
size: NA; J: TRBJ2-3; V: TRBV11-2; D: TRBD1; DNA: TGTGCCAGCAGCTTCATTGGGACAGCTAGCACAGATACGCAGTATTTT; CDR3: CASSFIGTASTDTQYF
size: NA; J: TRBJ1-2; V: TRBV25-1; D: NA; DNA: TGTGCCAGCAGTGCCGGACAGCCCTACTATGGCTACACCTTC; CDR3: CASSAGQPYYGYTF
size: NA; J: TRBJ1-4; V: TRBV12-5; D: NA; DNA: TGTGCTAGTTCCATGGACGAGGGTTTGTTCGAAAAACTGTTTTTT; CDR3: CASSMDEGLFEKLFF
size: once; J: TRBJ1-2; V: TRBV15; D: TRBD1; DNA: TGTGCCACCAGCAGAGATCTGGCAGGGGGAGACGGCTACACCTTC; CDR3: CATSRDLAGGDGYTF
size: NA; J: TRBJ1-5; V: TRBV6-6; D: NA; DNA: TGTGCCAGCAGTCCGGACAGAGCCAATCAGCCCCAGCATTTT; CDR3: CASSPDRANQPQHF
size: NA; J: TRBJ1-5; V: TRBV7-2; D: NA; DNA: TGTGCCAGCAGCTCCTACAGAGTAAATAGCAATCAGCCCCAGCATTTT; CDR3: CASSSYRVNSNQPQHF
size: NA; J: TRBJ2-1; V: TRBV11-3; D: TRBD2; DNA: TGTGCCAGCAGCACCCCGACTAGCGGCTCCTACAATGAGCAGTTCTTC; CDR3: CASSTPTSGSYNEQFF
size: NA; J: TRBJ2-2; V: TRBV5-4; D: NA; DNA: TGTGCCAGCAGCTGGGGGGGGCCAGCTCAAACCGGGGAGCTGTTTTTT; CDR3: CASSWGGPAQTGELFF
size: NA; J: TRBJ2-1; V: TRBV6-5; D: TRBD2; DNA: TGTGCCAGCAGTTATCAGGCGGGAGTTTTCGGTGAGCAGTTCTTC; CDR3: CASSYQAGVFGEQFF
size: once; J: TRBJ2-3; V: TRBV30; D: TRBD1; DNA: TGTGCCTGGACCCGACAGGGGGTACCAGATACGCAGTATTTT; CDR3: CAWTRQGVPDTQYF
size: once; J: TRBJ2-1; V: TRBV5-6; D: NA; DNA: TGTGCCAGCAGCCTCGCCGGGGGTGGTTACAATGAGCAGTTCTTC; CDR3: CASSLAGGGYNEQFF
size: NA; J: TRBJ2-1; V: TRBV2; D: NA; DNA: TGTGCCAGCAAGGGCTATCGGGGGGCTCGGGGGGAGTTCTTC; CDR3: CASKGYRGARGEFF
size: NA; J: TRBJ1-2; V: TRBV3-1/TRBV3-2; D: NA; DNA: TGTGCCAGCAGCCAGACAGCATATGGCTACACCTTC; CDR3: CASSQTAYGYTF
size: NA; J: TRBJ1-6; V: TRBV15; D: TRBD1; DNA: TGTGCCACCAGCACTAGACAGGGGGCGGGTTCACCCCTCCACTTT; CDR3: CATSTRQGAGSPLHF
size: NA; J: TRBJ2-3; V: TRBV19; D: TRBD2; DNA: TGTGCCAGTACTCGCTCGAGCGGGGTACAAGATACGCAGTATTTT; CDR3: CASTRSSGVQDTQYF
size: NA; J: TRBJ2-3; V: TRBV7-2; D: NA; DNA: TGTGCCAGCAGCTCCGGCTCGAGGACAGATACGCAGTATTTT; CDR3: CASSSGSRTDTQYF
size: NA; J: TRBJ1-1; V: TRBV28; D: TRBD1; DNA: TGTGCCAGCGGTGGCAGGGGGATGTACACTGAAGCTTTCTTT; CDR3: CASGGRGMYTEAFF
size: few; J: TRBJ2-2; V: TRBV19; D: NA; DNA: TGTGCCAGTAGTTATAGCGGTAACACCGGGGAGCTGTTTTTT; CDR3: CASSYSGNTGELFF
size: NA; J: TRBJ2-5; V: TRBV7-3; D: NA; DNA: TGTGCCAGCAGCTCCTATCCCCAAGAGACCCAGTACTTC; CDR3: CASSSYPQETQYF
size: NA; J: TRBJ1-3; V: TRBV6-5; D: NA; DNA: TGTGCCAGCGCCGAGGACACTTCAGGAAACACCATATATTTT; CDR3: CASAEDTSGNTIYF
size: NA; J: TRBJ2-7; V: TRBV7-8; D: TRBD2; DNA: TGTGCCAGCAGCTTCCGAGCGGGGGCCTCCTACGAGCAGTACTTC; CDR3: CASSFRAGASYEQYF
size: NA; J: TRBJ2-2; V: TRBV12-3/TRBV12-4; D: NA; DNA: TGTGCCAGTACAGGTTCGAACACCGGGGAGCTGTTTTTT; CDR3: CASTGSNTGELFF
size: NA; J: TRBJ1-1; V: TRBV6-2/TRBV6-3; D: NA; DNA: TGTGCCAGCAGTTTACCCCGGAGGAACACTGAAGCTTTCTTT; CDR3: CASSLPRRNTEAFF
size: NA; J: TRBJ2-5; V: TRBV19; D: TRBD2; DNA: TGTGCCAGTAGTAGGACTAGCGGTTGGACCCAGTACTTC; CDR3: CASSRTSGWTQYF